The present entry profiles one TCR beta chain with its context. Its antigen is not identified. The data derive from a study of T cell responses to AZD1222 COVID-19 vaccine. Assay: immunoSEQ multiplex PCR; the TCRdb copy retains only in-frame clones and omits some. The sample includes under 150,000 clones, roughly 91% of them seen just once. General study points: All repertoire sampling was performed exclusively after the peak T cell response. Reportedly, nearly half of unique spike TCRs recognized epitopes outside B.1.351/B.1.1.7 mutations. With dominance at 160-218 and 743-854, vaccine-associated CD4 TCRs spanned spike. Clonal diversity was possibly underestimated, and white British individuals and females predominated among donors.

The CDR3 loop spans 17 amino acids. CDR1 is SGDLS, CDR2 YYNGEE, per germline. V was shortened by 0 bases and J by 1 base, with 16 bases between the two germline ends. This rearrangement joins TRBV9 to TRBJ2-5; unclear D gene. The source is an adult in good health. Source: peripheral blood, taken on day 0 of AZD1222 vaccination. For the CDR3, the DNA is TGTGCCAGCAGCGTAGCTCAGCAACCCCGACTCCAAGAGACCCAGTACTTC. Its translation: CASSVAQQPRLQETQYF.